A selection of T cell receptor beta chains follows, all from one sample in a study of breast tumors, draining lymph nodes, adjacent tissues. One entry per CDR3 protein, called by TCRdb with MiXCR from the multiplex PCR reads. The sample has approximately 90,000 distinct CDR3 sequences; approximately 30% are singletons. The sequenced sample was axillary lymph node tissue. Receptor source: a female donor with breast cancer. Some clones in this sample may be carry-over from other donors' samples. CDR3s include the opening cysteine and the closing phenylalanine or tryptophan. The D gene is left open where the match is weak. A clone size is listed for some rows: how often the clone was seen (once, few, many), or a class if it is expanded.

J | size | V | D | CDR3 | DNA
TRBJ2-3 | many | TRBV9 | TRBD1 | CASSVGDRGVDTQYF | TGTGCCAGCAGCGTAGGGGACAGGGGAGTAGATACGCAGTATTTT
TRBJ2-7 | many | TRBV5-6 | - | CASSFKLFDEQYF | TGTGCCAGCAGCTTCAAACTATTCGACGAGCAGTACTTC
TRBJ2-2 | - | TRBV7-9 | TRBD2 | CASSLYGTSGNRDTGELFF | TGTGCCAGCAGCTTATACGGGACTAGCGGGAATCGGGACACCGGGGAGCTGTTTTTT
TRBJ1-4 | many | TRBV28 | TRBD1 | CASSRPGQSNEKLFF | TGTGCCAGCAGCAGACCGGGACAGAGTAATGAAAAACTGTTTTTT
TRBJ1-5 | - | TRBV5-1 | - | CASASVAWGEQPQHF | TGCGCCAGCGCCTCGGTGGCCTGGGGCGAGCAGCCCCAGCATTTT
TRBJ2-1 | - | TRBV7-9 | - | CASSLGSGVGETQHF | TGTGCCAGCAGCTTAGGTTCAGGGGTGGGAGAGACCCAGCACTTC
TRBJ2-3 | - | TRBV12-5 | - | CASGQTDSVSATF | TGTGCTAGTGGGCAAACCGACAGCGTTAGCGCGACTTTT
TRBJ2-7 | - | TRBV18 | TRBD2 | CASSPSGRGNEQYF | TGTGCCAGCTCTCCTAGCGGGAGAGGTAACGAGCAGTACTTC
TRBJ1-5 | many | TRBV30 | - | CAWNEDSEANQPQHF | TGTGCCTGGAATGAGGACAGCGAAGCCAATCAGCCCCAGCATTTT
TRBJ1-4 | many | TRBV27 | - | CASSWSINEKLFF | TGTGCCAGCAGTTGGTCGATAAATGAAAAACTGTTTTTT
TRBJ2-3 | - | TRBV7-2 | - | CASSTPAQGRDTQYF | TGTGCCAGCAGCACCCCAGCTCAGGGGAGGGATACGCAGTATTTT
TRBJ2-3 | - | TRBV20-1 | - | CSAERRFNEQYFGPSGIDTQYF | -
TRBJ2-1 | - | TRBV19 | TRBD2 | CASSIRLAGHNEQFF | TGTGCCAGTAGTATAAGGCTAGCGGGTCACAATGAGCAGTTCTTC
TRBJ2-7 | many | TRBV4-1 | TRBD1 | CASSQEAGGTYRSYEQYF | TGCGCCAGCAGCCAAGAGGCAGGGGGCACTTACAGATCCTACGAGCAGTACTTC
TRBJ2-3 | - | TRBV7-2 | TRBD1 | CASSFNRGGDTQCF | TGCGCCAGCAGCTTCAACAGGGGTGGAGATACGCAGTGTTTT
TRBJ2-7 | - | TRBV7-9 | TRBD2 | CASSQSSGRDYEQHF | TGCGCCAGCAGCCAGTCTAGCGGGAGGGACTACGAGCAGCACTTC
TRBJ2-1 | - | TRBV7-2 | - | CASSQKLAGGNEQLF | TGTGCCAGCAGTCAAAAACTAGCAGGAGGCAATGAGCAGCTCTTC
TRBJ2-5 | many | TRBV6-6 | - | CASSYSNFQETQYF | TGTGCCAGCAGTTACTCGAACTTCCAAGAGACCCAGTACTTC
TRBJ2-3 | - | TRBV11-3 | - | CASSFQGKDTQYF | TGTGCCAGCAGCTTTCAGGGGAAAGATACGCAGTATTTT
TRBJ2-7 | many | TRBV3-1 | TRBD2 | CASSQDLTSGQYEQYF | TGTGCCAGCAGCCAAGATCTGACTAGCGGGCAGTACGAGCAGTACTTC
TRBJ2-6 | many | TRBV12-3/TRBV12-4 | - | CATQSGSGANVLTF | TGTGCCACCCAGTCCGGTTCTGGGGCCAACGTCCTGACTTTC
TRBJ1-5 | many | TRBV12-3/TRBV12-4 | - | CASSFRDSNQPQHF | TGTGCCAGCAGTTTCAGAGATAGCAATCAGCCCCAGCATTTT
TRBJ1-2 | many | TRBV12-3/TRBV12-4 | - | CASSLGQNYGYTF | TGTGCCAGCAGTTTGGGTCAGAACTATGGCTACACCTTC
TRBJ2-3 | many | TRBV5-8 | TRBD1 | CASSQTGGWTDTQYF | TGTGCCAGCAGCCAGACAGGGGGTTGGACAGATACGCAGTATTTT
TRBJ2-7 | many | TRBV6-2/TRBV6-3 | - | CASSYSGKGHYEQYF | TGTGCCAGCAGTTACTCTGGTAAGGGACACTACGAGCAGTACTTC
TRBJ2-2 | many | TRBV7-9 | TRBD1 | CASSFGTGDTGELFF | TGTGCCAGCAGCTTTGGCACAGGGGACACCGGGGAGCTGTTTTTT
TRBJ2-2 | many | TRBV7-9 | - | CASSFSPNTGELFF | TGTGCCAGCAGCTTTTCCCCAAACACCGGGGAGCTGTTTTTT
TRBJ1-4 | many | TRBV6-6 | TRBD1 | CASTQRQGTEKLFF | TGTGCCAGCACCCAAAGACAGGGTACCGAAAAACTGTTTTTT
TRBJ2-1 | few | TRBV6-6 | - | CASSHSMDYLYNEQFF | TGTGCCAGCAGTCACTCGATGGATTACTTATACAATGAGCAGTTCTTC
TRBJ1-1 | few | TRBV7-2 | - | CASSLALPGRTLNTEAFF | TGTGCCAGCAGCTTAGCCCTCCCCGGGCGGACCCTGAACACTGAAGCTTTCTTT
TRBJ2-1 | - | TRBV24-1 | - | CATSDLQGSAKVLSYNEQFF | TGTGCCACCAGTGATTTGCAGGGTAGCGCGAAGGTCCTTTCCTACAATGAGCAGTTCTTC
TRBJ2-5 | many | TRBV20-1 | TRBD2 | CSARDWGLAGEGGETQYF | TGCAGTGCTAGAGATTGGGGACTAGCGGGAGAAGGAGGAGAGACCCAGTACTTC
TRBJ1-5 | many | TRBV7-9 | - | CASSPGRLNQPQHF | TGTGCCAGCAGTCCTGGACGGTTAAATCAGCCCCAGCATTTT
TRBJ2-1 | many | TRBV30 | - | CAWSTLRSSYNEQFF | TGTGCCTGGAGTACGTTGCGGAGCTCCTACAATGAGCAGTTCTTC
TRBJ2-3 | many | TRBV7-8 | - | CASSFLTSTTDTQYF | TGTGCCAGCAGCTTCCTAACTAGCACCACAGATACGCAGTATTTT
TRBJ1-6 | - | TRBV12-5 | - | CASGLDTRRGSPLHF | TGTGCTAGTGGTTTAGATACCAGGCGAGGTTCACCCCTCCACTTT
TRBJ2-3 | - | TRBV12-3/TRBV12-4 | TRBD2 | CAGSPGASGSQDTQYF | TGTGCCGGCAGTCCCGGGGCTAGCGGGAGTCAAGATACGCAGTATTTT
TRBJ2-2 | - | TRBV9 | TRBD1 | CASSTDRYRAKTGELFF | TGTGCCAGCAGCACGGACAGGTATCGGGCGAAGACCGGGGAGCTGTTTTTT
TRBJ2-7 | many | TRBV29-1 | - | CSVTRDTYEQYF | TGCAGCGTTACTAGGGACACCTACGAGCAGTACTTC
TRBJ1-3 | many | TRBV15 | - | CATSRPSLGSGNTIYF | TGTGCCACCAGCAGACCTTCTTTGGGTTCTGGAAACACCATATATTTT
TRBJ1-2 | many | TRBV5-6 | TRBD1 | CASSLGQGTNYGYTF | TGTGCCAGCAGCTTGGGACAGGGGACTAACTATGGCTACACCTTC
TRBJ2-7 | many | TRBV7-3 | - | CASSFGNSYEQYF | TGTGCCAGCAGCTTCGGCAATTCCTACGAGCAGTACTTC